A selection of T cell receptor beta chains follows, all from one sample in a study of T-cell memory formation after mild COVID-19. TCRdb re-derived calls from the 5' RACE reads in MiXCR, one entry per CDR3 protein. This table has 150,000 or so distinct CDR3 sequences, about 9.9% appearing once. The sample taken for sequencing was PBMCs or a T cell subset sorted from them (not recorded which). The source is a man between 18 and 35 years old who had mild COVID-19 (a few samples of this study predate the infection). Cell type and time point are not known. The CDR3 runs from the conserved cysteine through the conserved F or W. A D gene is named only where the DNA matches it firmly. Some rows have no size entry. The others give once, few or many, or a class for an expanded clone.

.	few	TRBV5-1	TRBJ1-1	TGCGCCAGCAGCTTGGACAGGGTATTAGCTTTCTTT	CASSLDRVLAFF
TRBD1	few	TRBV9	TRBJ2-1	TGTGCCAGCGGAAGGGGGCACTACAATGAGCAGTTCTTC	CASGRGHYNEQFF
.	few	TRBV4-3	TRBJ1-1	TGCGCCAGCAGCCAGTCCATCAATGAAGCTTTCTTT	CASSQSINEAFF
.	.	TRBV12-3/TRBV12-4	TRBJ1-4	TGTGCCAGCAGTTATAGGGGTGATGAAAAACTGTTTTTT	CASSYRGDEKLFF
.	few	TRBV7-2	TRBJ2-3	TGTGCCAGCTCCCCCTCAGGTCCGAGAAGAGGAACAGATACGCAGTATTTT	CASSPSGPRRGTDTQYF
.	few	TRBV7-6	TRBJ2-3	TGTGCCAGCAGCTGGCGGGTCACAGATACGCAGTATTTT	CASSWRVTDTQYF
TRBD1	few	TRBV10-1	TRBJ2-1	TGCGCCAGCAGTGGAACAGGGGCCGGTCACTACAATGAGCAGTTCTTC	CASSGTGAGHYNEQFF
.	few	TRBV12-3/TRBV12-4	TRBJ1-5	TGTGCCAGCAGTGACCCCGGGACAATTGCCTTCGGCAATCAGCCCCAGCATTTT	CASSDPGTIAFGNQPQHF
.	many	TRBV29-1	TRBJ2-3	TGCAGCGTTCTCTTGCCTCCCGGATCAGATACGCAGTATTTT	CSVLLPPGSDTQYF
TRBD1	few	TRBV5-4	TRBJ2-6	TGTGCCAGCACCCGGGGGCAGGGGGCGCGGGGGGCCAACGTCCTGACTTTC	CASTRGQGARGANVLTF
.	many	TRBV4-3	TRBJ2-3	TGCGCCAGCAGCCAAGATCAGGGAGTTAATACGCAGTATTTT	CASSQDQGVNTQYF
.	few	TRBV7-9	TRBJ2-7	TGTGCCAGCAGCCCGGTCGGGTCCCCCTGGACCGAGCAGTACTTC	CASSPVGSPWTEQYF
TRBD1	.	TRBV5-1	TRBJ2-3	TGCGCCAGCAGCTTGGTATCAGGACAGGCTAGCACAGATACGCAGTATTTT	CASSLVSGQASTDTQYF
TRBD1	many	TRBV5-1	TRBJ1-1	TGCGCCAGCAGCATTGGGACAGGGGAAACTGAAGCTTTCTTT	CASSIGTGETEAFF
.	.	TRBV18	TRBJ1-4	TGTGCCAGCTCGGCAGGACTTAATGAAAAACTGTTTTTT	CASSAGLNEKLFF